This note documents a single T cell receptor (beta chain) sequence. Assay: immunoSEQ multiplex PCR; the TCRdb copy retains only in-frame clones and omits some. The table includes around 240,000 clones, roughly nine tenths detected once. The data originate from a study of blood T cell repertoires in COVID-19. Looking at the study overall: Sample material is recorded as cDNA or gDNA derived from T cells, B-cell-depleted T cells, or PBMCs.

The length of the CDR3 is 15 residues. Germline loops: CDR1 MNHEY, CDR2 SMNVEV (reference sequence). V trimming: 6 bases; J trimming: 3 bases; junction bases outside the gene matches: 7. The sample was PBMCs or T cells enriched from blood (not recorded which). The chain uses TRBV27 and TRBJ2-7; 11 bases map to TRBD2. The sequence derives from a human donor in a cohort exposed to, infected with or recovered from COVID-19 (not recorded which). The donor label of this sample is uncertain. Written as DNA, the CDR3 is TGTGCCAGCAGCCCCGGGACTAGCGGAGACTACGAGCAGTACTTC. Translating gives CASSPGTSGDYEQYF.